A single TCR beta chain is shown here with its context. Its antigen is still unknown. The record originates from a study of shared clonotypes between healthy human individuals. Findings and caveats of the study: Larger estimated richness was generally recorded for naive subsets relative to memory subsets.

Profiled with immunoSEQ multiplex PCR; TCRdb holds only in-frame clones, not every one. Of about 2.3 million clones listed, roughly 92% were seen once; the top ten hold about 0.41%. The CDR3 contains 17 residues. Germline assignment: CDR1 SGHTA and CDR2 FQGNSA. V shed 5 bases and J 4 bases; nucleotides not matched to a gene: 10. The chain employs TRBV7-2 and TRBJ1-5; 11 bases agree with TRBD1. The sequence was collected from a man between 18 and 29 years old in good health. Some clones in this sample may be carry-over from other donors' samples. Material for sequencing was naive CD4+ T cells from PBMCs. Indicated subset: CD45RA+ positively selected. The CDR3 DNA sequence: TGTGCCAGCAGCCGATCCGGGACAGGGGGATCTAATCAGCCCCAGCATTTT. Translating it yields CASSRSGTGGSNQPQHF.